Below are 4 T cell receptor beta chains sequenced from a single sample in a study of blood T cell repertoires in COVID-19. Libraries were prepared by immunoSEQ multiplex PCR; TCRdb keeps only in-frame clonotypes and omits some of them. The table records under 350,000 clones, 80% to 90% of them present only once. Sequenced sample: peripheral blood. The source is a middle-aged man with acute or convalescent COVID-19.

This chain uses TRBV5-1 with TRBJ1-4, with 11 bases lining up with TRBD1. J lost 6 bases, V lost 4 bases, and 14 bases had no gene match. In germline, CDR1 is SGHRS, CDR2 YFSETQ. This CDR3 contains 18 residues. The CDR3 coding sequence is TGCGCCAGCAGCCTTACCCGCCTTGGACAGGGGGCAGATGAAAAACTGTTTTTT. Encoded protein: CASSLTRLGQGADEKLFF.

Turning to this clone: One end of the junction fails to match germline, which may point to a read error. The V gene is TRBV28, the J gene TRBJ1-5; D gene ambiguous. This CDR3 is 12 amino acids long. Germline V gives CDR1 MDHEN, CDR2 SYDVKM. The CDR3 reads CASSFSDQPQHF. CDR3 in DNA: TGTGCCAGCAGTTTTAGCGATCAGCCCCAGCATTTT.

The chain uses TRBV9 and TRBJ2-7; D is undetermined. Germline CDR1 and CDR2: SGDLS and YYNGEE. The V end was cut by 4 bases, the J end by 4 bases, with 12 bases between. The CDR3 has 13 residues. The CDR3 protein is CASSRGEFYEQYF. CDR3 nucleotides: TGTGCCAGCAGCCGAGGCGAGTTTTACGAGCAGTACTTC.

This clone was observed a few times. This sequence joins TRBV19 and TRBJ2-7; 7 bases are a match to TRBD1. V lost 4 bases and J lost 2; bases outside the gene matches: 5. This CDR3 has 14 amino acids. Germline CDR1 LNHDA, CDR2 SQIVND (reference sequence). This chain's CDR3 is CASSKGTATYEQYF. The CDR3 DNA is TGTGCCAGTAGTAAGGGGACAGCAACCTACGAGCAGTACTTC.